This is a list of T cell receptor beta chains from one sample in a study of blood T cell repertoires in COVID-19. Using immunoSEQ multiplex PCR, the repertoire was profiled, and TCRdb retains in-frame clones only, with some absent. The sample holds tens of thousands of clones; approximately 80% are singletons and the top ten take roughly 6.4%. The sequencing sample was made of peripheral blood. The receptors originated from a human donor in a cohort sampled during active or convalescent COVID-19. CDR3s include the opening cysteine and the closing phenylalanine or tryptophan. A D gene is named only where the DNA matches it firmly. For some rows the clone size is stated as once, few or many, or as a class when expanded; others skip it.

CAWAQGRYGYTF,TGTGCCTGGGCCCAGGGTAGATATGGCTACACCTTC,-,TRBJ1-2,TRBV30,-
CASSPYRSEQYF,TGTGCCAGCAGCCCGTACAGGTCTGAGCAGTACTTC,-,TRBJ2-7,TRBV12-3/TRBV12-4,-
CASSPREGAYEQYF,TGTGCCAGCTCCCCCCGCGAAGGGGCCTACGAGCAGTACTTC,-,TRBJ2-7,TRBV18,-
CASSLGRSGKGLAPAGYTF,TGTGCCAGCAGCTTAGGGCGATCTGGAAAGGGCCTAGCCCCAGCAGGCTACACCTTC,-,TRBJ1-2,TRBV7-9,-
CASSEMGRGGYTF,TGTGCCAGCAGTGAAATGGGGCGTGGGGGCTACACCTTC,-,TRBJ1-2,TRBV2,few
CASSQIYLAGTGPRTLHF,TGCGCCAGCAGCCAAATCTATTTAGCCGGGACAGGGCCCAGGACCCTCCACTTT,TRBD1,TRBJ1-6,TRBV4-1,-
CASSQAGQYNEQFF,TGCGCCAGCAGCCAAGCGGGACAGTACAATGAGCAGTTCTTC,TRBD1,TRBJ2-1,TRBV4-3,-
CATSDGGASCSYEQYF,TGCGCAACCAGTGATGGTGGGGCCAGCTGTTCCTACGAGCAGTACTTC,-,TRBJ2-7,TRBV10-1,-
CASSLMDRGGEQYF,TGTGCCAGCAGCCTCATGGACAGGGGGGGCGAGCAGTACTTC,TRBD1,TRBJ2-7,TRBV6-5,-
CAIGGLMNTEAFF,TGTGCCATCGGAGGACTGATGAACACTGAAGCTTTCTTT,-,TRBJ1-1,TRBV6-5,few
CASSEIRGEAFF,TGTGCCAGCAGTGAAATCAGGGGGGAAGCTTTCTTT,TRBD1,TRBJ1-1,TRBV6-1,-
CASSYSASGGAGTQYF,TGTGCCAGCAGTTACTCAGCCAGCGGGGGGGCCGGAACCCAGTACTTC,TRBD2,TRBJ2-5,TRBV6-2/TRBV6-3,-
CASSLGLSSYEQYF,TGCGCCAGCAGTCTGGGACTGTCCTCCTACGAGCAGTACTTC,-,TRBJ2-7,TRBV10-2,few
CASSQTGQGLYEQYF,TGCGCCAGCAGCCAGACGGGACAGGGTTTATACGAGCAGTACTTC,TRBD1,TRBJ2-7,TRBV4-3,-
CASSIRDYNEQFF,TGTGCCAGCAGCATCCGGGACTACAATGAGCAGTTCTTC,-,TRBJ2-1,TRBV7-8,-
CASSQNTAETYNEQFF,TGCGCCAGCAGCCAAAACACAGCCGAGACCTACAATGAGCAGTTCTTC,-,TRBJ2-1,TRBV4-1,-
CASSEQGYGYTF,TGTGCCAGCAGTGAACAGGGGTATGGCTACACCTTC,TRBD1,TRBJ1-2,TRBV6-4,-
CASSPQGGYTEAFF,TGTGCCAGCAGCCCACAGGGAGGGTACACTGAAGCTTTCTTT,-,TRBJ1-1,TRBV6-5,-
CASSYSAPEYEQYF,TGTGCCAGCAGTTACTCGGCACCGGAGTACGAGCAGTACTTC,-,TRBJ2-7,TRBV6-5,few
CASSWASGGRNEQFF,TGTGCCAGCAGTTGGGCTAGCGGGGGCAGGAATGAGCAGTTCTTC,TRBD2,TRBJ2-1,TRBV6-5,few
CASSLASRWTGSYTGELFF,TGTGCCAGCAGCTTAGCAAGCCGGTGGACAGGGAGTTACACCGGGGAGCTGTTTTTT,TRBD1,TRBJ2-2,TRBV11-2,-
CSVSGTGIEQYF,TGCAGCGTTTCCGGGACAGGGATCGAGCAGTACTTC,TRBD1,TRBJ2-7,TRBV29-1,-
CASSQERGAGGYEQYF,TGTGCCAGCAGCCAAGAGAGGGGTGCGGGGGGCTACGAGCAGTACTTC,TRBD2,TRBJ2-7,TRBV3-1/TRBV3-2,-